The 18 T cell receptor beta chains below all came from one sample that was sequenced in a study of shared clonotypes between healthy human individuals. Measured with immunoSEQ multiplex PCR; TCRdb has only the in-frame clones, and not every one. Here the sample spans about 2 million clones, 85% to 95% being singletons. The specimen was naive CD4+ T cells sorted from blood. Subset: CD45RA+ positively selected. The receptor set was obtained from a young man in good health.

The chain employs TRBV6-6 and TRBJ2-2; 8 positions match TRBD1. With V trimmed by 7 bases and J by 1 base, 2 bases remained unmatched. There are 14 residues in the CDR3. Germline values: CDR1 MNHNY, CDR2 SVGAGI (reference sequence). The CDR3 spells CASTGQGNTGELFF. The CDR3 nucleotides read TGTGCCAGCACAGGACAGGGGAACACCGGGGAGCTGTTTTTT.

The V gene is TRBV30, the J gene TRBJ1-1; 9 bases fit TRBD1. Germline CDR1 and CDR2: GTSNPN and SVGIG (reference sequence). V lost 7 bases, J lost 4 bases, and 16 bases stayed unmatched. There are 16 residues in the CDR3. CDR3 in amino acids: CALVPLSKTGGTEAFF. DNA of the CDR3: TGTGCCTTGGTACCCCTTTCAAAGACAGGGGGCACTGAAGCTTTCTTT. The complete variable domain, with remaining parts taken from reference TRBV30 and TRBJ1-1, reads SQTIHQWPATLVQPVGSPLSLECTVEGTSNPNLYWYRQAAGRGLQLLFYSVGIGQISSEVPQNLSASRPQDRQFILSSKKLLLSDSGFYLCALVPLSKTGGTEAFFGQGTRLTVV.

V is TRBV19 and J is TRBJ2-2; no definite D call. Looked up from germline, CDR1 is LNHDA and CDR2 is SQIVND (reference sequence). There are 14 residues in the CDR3. Trimming removed 1 base at V and 2 bases at J, with 5 bases between. The CDR3 coding sequence is TGTGCCAGTAGTATAGGGTATAACACCGGGGAGCTGTTTTTT. Translated: CASSIGYNTGELFF.

The chain combines TRBV6-4 with TRBJ1-2; D gene ambiguous. This CDR3 has 12 amino acids. The germline V gene has CDR1 MRHNA and CDR2 SNTAGT. The V and J ends lost 2 bases and 1 base respectively, with 2 bases between them. Written as DNA, the CDR3 is TGTGCCAGCAGTGACAGTAACTATGGCTACACCTTC. Translation: CASSDSNYGYTF.

V and J are TRBV9 and TRBJ2-5; D uncertain. The CDR3 runs to 14 residues. CDR1 and CDR2 (germline): SGDLS, YYNGEE. V was cut by 0 bases and J by 1 base, with 7 bases left in between. The CDR3 spells CASSVAPSQETQYF. The CDR3 nucleotides read TGTGCCAGCAGCGTAGCTCCCAGCCAAGAGACCCAGTACTTC.

This clone was found once. The genes are TRBV11-1 and TRBJ1-6; D remains ambiguous. V shed 3 bases and J shed 10 bases, with 13 bases lying between them. CDR3 length: 14 residues. The germline V gene has CDR1 SGHAT and CDR2 FQDESV (reference sequence). CDR3 residues: CASSLGLVDSPLHF. CDR3 in DNA: TGTGCCAGCAGCTTGGGTCTGGTGGACTCACCCCTCCACTTT.

This clone occurred once. The V gene is TRBV10-2, the J gene TRBJ2-1, with a weak D call TRBD2 (5 bases). Germline loops: CDR1 WSHSY, CDR2 SAAADI. The V gene lost 7 bases and the J gene lost 8 bases, with 15 bases spanning the gap. CDR3 size: 13 residues. The CDR3 protein is CASTTRSYYEQFF. As DNA, the CDR3 is TGCGCCAGCACAACTAGGTCTTACTATGAGCAGTTCTTC.

V is TRBV5-4 and J is TRBJ1-1; D perhaps matches TRBD1 (5 bases). Germline CDR1 and CDR2: SGHNT and YYREEE (reference sequence). Deletions cut 3 bases from V and 1 base from J, with 16 bases between. CDR3 length: 16 amino acids. CDR3 protein: CASSWGSGLGNTEAFF. The CDR3 coding sequence is TGTGCCAGCAGCTGGGGGTCAGGGCTGGGGAACACTGAAGCTTTCTTT.

The chain combines TRBV4-1 with TRBJ2-5, with D uncertain. Trimming removed 1 base at V and 5 bases at J, with 8 bases between. Germline V gene sequence: CDR1 MGHRA, CDR2 YSYEKL. The CDR3 sequence is 13 residues long. CDR3 amino acids: CASSQVYWETQYF. In nucleotides, the CDR3 is TGCGCCAGCAGCCAAGTCTACTGGGAGACCCAGTACTTC.

V gene TRBV5-5 combines with J gene TRBJ1-2; 9 nucleotides match TRBD1. This CDR3 has 16 residues. The junction had 11 bases not matched to a gene; V was cut back by 4 bases and J by 4 bases. Germline V gives CDR1 SGHKS, CDR2 YYEKEE (reference sequence). CDR3 amino acids: CASSQGGQGIAYGYTF. CDR3 nucleotides: TGTGCCAGCAGCCAGGGTGGACAGGGGATCGCCTATGGCTACACCTTC.

Of note for this clone: The sample contains more than one DNA sequence encoding this CDR3. The gene calls are TRBV7-2 and TRBJ2-3; D may be TRBD2 (5 bases). CDR3 length: 15 amino acids. Germline CDR1 and CDR2: SGHTA and FQGNSA. V lost 2 bases to trimming and J lost 2 bases, with 11 bases between them. The CDR3 DNA reads TGTGCCAGCAGCTTAAGTGGGAGATCCACAGATACGCAGTATTTT. Protein sequence: CASSLSGRSTDTQYF.

The rearrangement uses TRBV5-6 and TRBJ2-7, with D hard to call. Trimming left V 1 base short and J 0 bases short, with 11 bases between. CDR1 is SGHDT and CDR2 is YYEEEE in the germline V gene. The CDR3 totals 15 residues. The CDR3 nucleotides are TGTGCCAGCAGCTTGTGGGCAGCGAGCTCCTACGAGCAGTACTTC. It encodes CASSLWAASSYEQYF.

The genes are TRBV4-2 and TRBJ2-2; TRBD2 might be the D (6 bases). Germline CDR1 and CDR2: LGHNA and YNFKEQ. V lost 4 bases to trimming and J lost 6 bases, with 18 bases between them. The CDR3 covers 16 residues. In DNA form, the CDR3 reads TGTGCCAGCAGCCTCGGGACTTTAGAGGACGCCGGGGAGCTGTTTTTT. This gives the protein CASSLGTLEDAGELFF.

The chain recombines TRBV7-9 with TRBJ2-3; 7 bases line up with TRBD2. The germline V gene encodes CDR1 SEHNR and CDR2 FQNEAQ (reference sequence). The CDR3 is 14 residues long. Trimming at V came to 1 base and at J to 8 bases, leaving 6 bases not matched to a gene. DNA for the CDR3: TGTGCCAGCAGCTTAGAAGGGACTACCGGTACGCAGTATTTT. Translated: CASSLEGTTGTQYF. Based on the CDR3 plus reference TRBV7-9 and TRBJ2-3, the full variable domain is DTGVSQNPRHKITKRGQNVTFRCDPISEHNRLYWYRQTLGQGPEFLTYFQNEAQLEKSRLLSDRFSAERPKGSFSTLEIQRTEQGDSAMYLCASSLEGTTGTQYFGPGTRLTVL.

The rearrangement joins TRBV6-5 to TRBJ1-1; D call uncertain. Germline CDR1 and CDR2: MNHEY and SVGAGI. The ends were cut back, 0 bases at V and 2 bases at J, with 7 bases in the middle. The CDR3 consists of 14 residues. This CDR3 is CASSYSMSNTEAFF. In DNA, the CDR3 is TGTGCCAGCAGTTACTCCATGAGTAACACTGAAGCTTTCTTT.

The V call is TRBV19, the J call TRBJ2-7, with 7 bases identical to TRBD1. This CDR3 contains 15 residues. J lost 2 bases, V lost 3 bases, and 7 bases had no gene match. Germline V gene sequence: CDR1 LNHDA, CDR2 SQIVND (reference sequence). CDR3 nucleotides: TGTGCCAGTAGTATGGAACACAGGGGTCCCTACGAGCAGTACTTC. Translation gives CASSMEHRGPYEQYF.

The chain employs TRBV4-2 and TRBJ2-5; D remains ambiguous. This CDR3 comprises 13 residues. V lost 0 bases and J lost 0, with 2 bases in between. Germline V gives CDR1 LGHNA, CDR2 YNFKEQ. CDR3 residues: CASSQEHQETQYF. As DNA, the CDR3 is TGTGCCAGCAGCCAAGAACACCAAGAGACCCAGTACTTC.

The chain links TRBV5-1 to TRBJ1-2, with a possible D match to TRBD1 (6 bases). The germline V gene encodes CDR1 SGHRS and CDR2 YFSETQ. V lost 4 bases and J lost 3, with 13 bases in between. The CDR3 spans 14 residues. The CDR3 protein is CASSRGGVDYGYTF. CDR3 nucleotide sequence: TGCGCCAGCAGCCGCGGGGGCGTAGACTATGGCTACACCTTC.